This record concerns one TCR beta chain sequence. As yet, its antigen is unknown. This sample is drawn from a study of shared clonotypes between healthy human individuals. Assay execution proceeded at the deep level. Source study methods: Owing to the provision of junction-only sequences devoid of quality scores by immunoSEQ, filtering differed. Method: immunoSEQ multiplex PCR; TCRdb's copy keeps in-frame clones and lacks some. The D gene and trimming were derived from the DNA, and the V and J assignments and clone size from that table. The table records roughly 590,000 clones, roughly 96% of them present only once. Study results and caveats: Depth was large, yet rarefaction showed that sorted-subset sequencing was incomplete. Expectations were that clonotype sharing among donors would be affected by sequencing depth.

This CDR3 is 15 amino acids long. Germline V lookup: CDR1 MNHEY, CDR2 SMNVEV (reference sequence). V lost 0 bases and J lost 3, with 9 bases in between. Naive CD8 cells comprised CD45RO-negative, CCR7-positively selected cells, excluding terminally differentiated effector memory CD45RA+ cells. The receptor's source is a woman in her 30s in good health. The V gene is TRBV27, the J gene TRBJ1-3; D is unclear. Material for sequencing was naive CD8+ T cells sorted from blood. CDR3 amino acids: CASSLSIGVGNTIYF. The CDR3 DNA reads as TGTGCCAGCAGTTTATCGATCGGGGTTGGAAACACCATATATTTT.